This is a list of T cell receptor beta chains from one sample in a study of vaccination and CD4 T cells after COVID-19. TCRdb redid the calling of the PCR reads with MiXCR, one entry per CDR3 protein. The data show roughly 14,000 distinct CDR3 sequences, around 49% seen once. No antigen has been identified for these receptors. Here the sequenced sample was CD4+ T cells from blood, cultured in vitro, taken before SARS-CoV-2 vaccination. Every receptor here comes from a human donor who had recovered from COVID-19. Each CDR3 is given with its conserved first and last residue. Each record gives: clone size, V gene, D gene, J gene, CDR3 DNA, CDR3 protein. The D gene is left open where the match is weak. Clone size appears in some rows only: once, few, many, or a class for an expanded clone.

clone_size: .
v_call: TRBV10-3
d_call: TRBD1
j_call: TRBJ1-5
cdr3_nt: TGTGCCATCAGTGAGGGGACAGGGCTGCAGCCCCAGCATTTT
cdr3_aa: CAISEGTGLQPQHF

clone_size: .
v_call: TRBV20-1
d_call: TRBD1
j_call: TRBJ1-5
cdr3_nt: TGCAGTGCTAGAGATCTGAGGCAGGGGGCCGATTTCAGCAATCAGCCCCAGCATTTT
cdr3_aa: CSARDLRQGADFSNQPQHF

clone_size: .
v_call: TRBV7-2
d_call: TRBD2
j_call: TRBJ2-7
cdr3_nt: TGTGCCAGCAGCCTAAGACCGCGGGGGGTCTACGAGCAGTACTTC
cdr3_aa: CASSLRPRGVYEQYF

clone_size: medium-sized
v_call: TRBV20-1
d_call: .
j_call: TRBJ1-5
cdr3_nt: TGCAGTGCTAGAGATGACAGTTTTTATAGCAATCAGCCCCAGCATTTT
cdr3_aa: CSARDDSFYSNQPQHF

clone_size: .
v_call: TRBV28
d_call: TRBD1
j_call: TRBJ1-1
cdr3_nt: TGTGCCAGCACCCTTCTCTCCACACTGCAGGGGGCTGAAGCTTTCTTT
cdr3_aa: CASTLLSTLQGAEAFF

clone_size: .
v_call: TRBV6-1
d_call: .
j_call: TRBJ1-5
cdr3_nt: TGTGCCGTATCACTGGGGTGGAGACAGCCCCAGCATTTT
cdr3_aa: CAVSLGWRQPQHF

clone_size: .
v_call: TRBV11-3
d_call: .
j_call: TRBJ2-7
cdr3_nt: TGTGCCAGCAGCTCCGGTGCGGACGAGCAGTACTTC
cdr3_aa: CASSSGADEQYF

clone_size: .
v_call: TRBV5-4
d_call: .
j_call: TRBJ2-7
cdr3_nt: TGTGCCAGCAGCTCGGACCCGACTGAGACTTACGAGCAGTACTTC
cdr3_aa: CASSSDPTETYEQYF

clone_size: .
v_call: TRBV2
d_call: .
j_call: TRBJ2-3
cdr3_nt: TGTGCCAGCAAGGAGGACCCTGGGGCAGATACGCAGTATTTT
cdr3_aa: CASKEDPGADTQYF

clone_size: .
v_call: TRBV19
d_call: TRBD2
j_call: TRBJ2-2
cdr3_nt: TGTGCCAGTAGTATTAAGGTGGTAGGTAGCGGGACGAACACCGGGGAGCTGTTTTTT
cdr3_aa: CASSIKVVGSGTNTGELFF

clone_size: .
v_call: TRBV11-3
d_call: .
j_call: TRBJ2-2
cdr3_nt: TGTGCCAGCAGCCAAGTCACGGACACCGGGGAGCTGTTTTTT
cdr3_aa: CASSQVTDTGELFF

clone_size: .
v_call: TRBV20-1
d_call: .
j_call: TRBJ1-5
cdr3_nt: TGCAGTGCTAGAACCGCGTGGGGACACATCTCCAATCAGCCCCAGCATTTT
cdr3_aa: CSARTAWGHISNQPQHF

clone_size: .
v_call: TRBV28
d_call: .
j_call: TRBJ2-7
cdr3_nt: TGTGCCAGCAGTTTTGGAAGAATCGACCGGAGCTCCTACGAGCAGTACTTC
cdr3_aa: CASSFGRIDRSSYEQYF

clone_size: .
v_call: TRBV4-2
d_call: .
j_call: TRBJ2-2
cdr3_nt: TGTGCCAGCAGCCAAGTGTCCGACGACACCGGGGAGCTGTTTTTT
cdr3_aa: CASSQVSDDTGELFF

clone_size: .
v_call: TRBV19
d_call: TRBD1
j_call: TRBJ2-1
cdr3_nt: TGTGCCAGTCGACAGGGCCAGAGAGATGAGCAGTTCTTC
cdr3_aa: CASRQGQRDEQFF

clone_size: .
v_call: TRBV10-3
d_call: .
j_call: TRBJ1-2
cdr3_nt: TGTGCCGTCAGTGACCGGGCCCTAGGTGGCTACACCTTC
cdr3_aa: CAVSDRALGGYTF

clone_size: few
v_call: TRBV20-1
d_call: .
j_call: TRBJ1-6
cdr3_nt: TGCAGTGCTAGAGATTCTACAGGGTCGAGTTCACCCCTCCACTTT
cdr3_aa: CSARDSTGSSSPLHF

clone_size: once
v_call: TRBV7-8
d_call: TRBD1
j_call: TRBJ2-5
cdr3_nt: TGTGCCAGCAGCCGAGGGACAGGGGGAGAGACCCAGTACTTC
cdr3_aa: CASSRGTGGETQYF

clone_size: .
v_call: TRBV20-1
d_call: TRBD2
j_call: TRBJ2-1
cdr3_nt: TGCAGTGCTTTCGGGGCGGGAGGGCGGGATGAGCAGTTCTTC
cdr3_aa: CSAFGAGGRDEQFF

clone_size: .
v_call: TRBV20-1
d_call: .
j_call: TRBJ2-7
cdr3_nt: TGCAGTGCTAGTTCTGGGGCGCGGGAGCAGTACTTC
cdr3_aa: CSASSGAREQYF

clone_size: .
v_call: TRBV7-3
d_call: .
j_call: TRBJ1-1
cdr3_nt: TGTGCCAGCAGCTTAAAGGTGAACACTGAAGCTTTCTTT
cdr3_aa: CASSLKVNTEAFF

clone_size: .
v_call: TRBV20-1
d_call: TRBD1
j_call: TRBJ2-2
cdr3_nt: TGCAGTGCTATCAGGGGGCCGCGAACCGGGGAGCTGTTTTTT
cdr3_aa: CSAIRGPRTGELFF

clone_size: .
v_call: TRBV7-3
d_call: TRBD1
j_call: TRBJ2-7
cdr3_nt: TGTGCCAGCAGCGTCGCAGGGGGCGCTCAATACGAGCAGTACTTC
cdr3_aa: CASSVAGGAQYEQYF

clone_size: .
v_call: TRBV6-5
d_call: .
j_call: TRBJ1-5
cdr3_nt: TGTGCCAGCAGTTACGAAGACAGCAAGAATCAGCCCCAGCATTTT
cdr3_aa: CASSYEDSKNQPQHF

clone_size: .
v_call: TRBV4-1
d_call: .
j_call: TRBJ2-3
cdr3_nt: TGCGCCAGCAGCCATGGGCCTTTGAAGGGCACAGATACGCAGTATTTT
cdr3_aa: CASSHGPLKGTDTQYF

clone_size: .
v_call: TRBV6-1
d_call: TRBD1
j_call: TRBJ1-5
cdr3_nt: TGTGCCAGCAAGACAGGGGACAATCAGCCCCAGCATTTT
cdr3_aa: CASKTGDNQPQHF

clone_size: once
v_call: TRBV12-5
d_call: .
j_call: TRBJ2-7
cdr3_nt: TGTGCTAGTGGTTTGGGAGTCCAGGGAAACTCCTACGAGCAGTACTTC
cdr3_aa: CASGLGVQGNSYEQYF

clone_size: .
v_call: TRBV11-2
d_call: .
j_call: TRBJ2-1
cdr3_nt: TGTGCCAGCAGCTTAGATTTGGTAGCGTCGAATGAGCAGTTCTTC
cdr3_aa: CASSLDLVASNEQFF

clone_size: .
v_call: TRBV11-3
d_call: .
j_call: TRBJ1-6
cdr3_nt: TGTGCCAGCAGCTTTAGGGGGTTTAGAGAATCACCCCTCCACTTT
cdr3_aa: CASSFRGFRESPLHF

clone_size: .
v_call: TRBV6-4
d_call: .
j_call: TRBJ2-5
cdr3_nt: TGTGCCAGCAGTGACCCTCAGGGCGCGGAAACCCAGTACTTC
cdr3_aa: CASSDPQGAETQYF

clone_size: few
v_call: TRBV28
d_call: .
j_call: TRBJ1-2
cdr3_nt: TGTGCCAGCAGTCAGCAGCAGAGTAACTATGGCTACACCTTC
cdr3_aa: CASSQQQSNYGYTF

clone_size: .
v_call: TRBV9
d_call: .
j_call: TRBJ2-7
cdr3_nt: TGTGCCAGCAGCGTAGCCCCCGGACCTAGTACACAGAGCGACGAGCAGTACTTC
cdr3_aa: CASSVAPGPSTQSDEQYF

clone_size: few
v_call: TRBV6-5
d_call: .
j_call: TRBJ1-5
cdr3_nt: TGTGCCAGCAGTTACAACGTCCTAGACTATCAGCCCCAGCATTTT
cdr3_aa: CASSYNVLDYQPQHF

clone_size: .
v_call: TRBV27
d_call: TRBD2
j_call: TRBJ2-7
cdr3_nt: TGTGCCAGCAGTCCCGCGCTAGCGGGGGGACCCTACGAGCAGTACTTC
cdr3_aa: CASSPALAGGPYEQYF

clone_size: few
v_call: TRBV7-2
d_call: .
j_call: TRBJ1-2
cdr3_nt: TGTGCCAGCAGCTTAAGTCCTTCCTACTATGGCTACACCTTC
cdr3_aa: CASSLSPSYYGYTF

clone_size: few
v_call: TRBV7-6
d_call: .
j_call: TRBJ1-3
cdr3_nt: TGTGCCAGCAGCCCAAAGGTCGAGGGTCAGACTGGAAACACCATATATTTT
cdr3_aa: CASSPKVEGQTGNTIYF

clone_size: .
v_call: TRBV20-1
d_call: TRBD2
j_call: TRBJ2-3
cdr3_nt: TGCAGTGCTAGTGACCTCGGGACTAGCGGGAGGACAGATACGCAGTATTTT
cdr3_aa: CSASDLGTSGRTDTQYF

clone_size: .
v_call: TRBV14
d_call: TRBD1
j_call: TRBJ1-5
cdr3_nt: TGTGCCAGCAGCCAAGGACAGGGAAAGCCCCAGCATTTT
cdr3_aa: CASSQGQGKPQHF

clone_size: .
v_call: TRBV28
d_call: .
j_call: TRBJ1-2
cdr3_nt: TGTGCCAGCAGTTTATACAGGGCGGCGGGATATGGCTACACCTTC
cdr3_aa: CASSLYRAAGYGYTF

clone_size: few
v_call: TRBV27
d_call: TRBD1
j_call: TRBJ1-1
cdr3_nt: TGTGCCAGCAGTCTGATGACAGGGGCTGGTGAAGCTTTCTTT
cdr3_aa: CASSLMTGAGEAFF

clone_size: .
v_call: TRBV10-2
d_call: TRBD1
j_call: TRBJ1-6
cdr3_nt: TGCGCCAGCAGCGACTACAGGGGAAACGGTAATTCACCCCTCCACTTT
cdr3_aa: CASSDYRGNGNSPLHF

clone_size: .
v_call: TRBV6-1
d_call: TRBD1
j_call: TRBJ1-1
cdr3_nt: TGTGCCAGCAGGCTGGACAGGGCGACGAACACTGAAGCTTTCTTT
cdr3_aa: CASRLDRATNTEAFF

clone_size: .
v_call: TRBV7-2
d_call: .
j_call: TRBJ2-1
cdr3_nt: TGTGCCAGCAAGAACCGGGGGGCTGGCTATGAGCAGTTCTTC
cdr3_aa: CASKNRGAGYEQFF

clone_size: .
v_call: TRBV28
d_call: .
j_call: TRBJ1-5
cdr3_nt: TGTGCCAGCAGTCCTACAAACGGAGATCAGCCCCAGCATTTT
cdr3_aa: CASSPTNGDQPQHF

clone_size: once
v_call: TRBV5-4
d_call: TRBD2
j_call: TRBJ2-1
cdr3_nt: TGTGCCAGCAGCTTGGCGAGGAACCGACTAGCCTCTCGGAATGAGCAGTTCTTC
cdr3_aa: CASSLARNRLASRNEQFF

clone_size: .
v_call: TRBV14
d_call: TRBD2
j_call: TRBJ2-7
cdr3_nt: TGTGCCAGCAGCCAAGTTCCCCCGGGACTAGCGGGGGAGCAGTACTTC
cdr3_aa: CASSQVPPGLAGEQYF

clone_size: .
v_call: TRBV6-5
d_call: .
j_call: TRBJ2-7
cdr3_nt: TGTGCCAGCAGTTCTCGCTCCGGGACCCCTTTTTCCACGTACTTC
cdr3_aa: CASSSRSGTPFSTYF

clone_size: .
v_call: TRBV30
d_call: .
j_call: TRBJ2-7
cdr3_nt: TGTGCCTGGAGTTTAAAGGGGGGGTCCTACGAGCAGTACTTC
cdr3_aa: CAWSLKGGSYEQYF

clone_size: few
v_call: TRBV20-1
d_call: TRBD1
j_call: TRBJ1-5
cdr3_nt: TGCAGTGCTAGAGCTCCCCGGGACAGGGTCAATCAGCCCCAGCATTTT
cdr3_aa: CSARAPRDRVNQPQHF